These 7 T cell receptor beta chains came from one sample sequenced in a study of T cell changes during pregnancy in multiple sclerosis. Clones were sequenced by immunoSEQ multiplex PCR, and TCRdb holds only the in-frame ones, with some missing. The data contain 35,000 to 45,000 clones, about 91% of them singletons. The sample here was CD4+ T cells from peripheral blood mononuclear cells, taken after pregnancy. These receptors all come from a female donor in good health, enrolled as a control in a pregnancy study.

The chain links TRBV10-3 to TRBJ1-1, with TRBD1 as a possible D gene (6 bases). The length of the CDR3 is 18 residues. V was clipped by 7 bases and J by 1 base, with 25 bases between them. Germline CDR1 and CDR2: ENHRY and SYGVKD. The CDR3: CAINLITRHQGRNTEAFF. CDR3 sequence (DNA): TGTGCCATCAACCTAATCACACGGCACCAGGGGAGGAACACTGAAGCTTTCTTT.

This clone is a singleton in its sample. V is TRBV7-3 and J is TRBJ2-5; 11 nucleotides line up with TRBD1. The length of the CDR3 is 14 residues. With 8 bases clipped from V and 5 bases from J, the junction kept 7 bases outside the gene matches. CDR1 and CDR2 (germline): SGHTA, FQGTGA. CDR3 bases: TGTGCCAGCGCGCGGGACAGGGGGGGGGAGACCCAGTACTTC. It is translated as CASARDRGGETQYF.

This chain joins TRBV7-9 and TRBJ2-1, with 12 bases lining up with TRBD2. The ends lost 3 bases at V and 5 bases at J; junction bases unmatched: 5. This CDR3 is 16 amino acids long. Germline CDR1 SEHNR, CDR2 FQNEAQ (reference sequence). CDR3 DNA sequence: TGTGCCAGCAGCTTTCGGACTAGCGGGGCCAACAATGAGCAGTTCTTC. As protein: CASSFRTSGANNEQFF.

The chain combines TRBV2 with TRBJ1-2; 7 bases line up with TRBD1. V shed 6 bases, J shed 8 bases, and the junction held 12 bases outside the gene matches. The CDR3 consists of 14 residues. The V gene's germline CDR1 is SNHLY and CDR2 FYNNEI. The CDR3 loop reads CASRDTGAGGGYTF. The DNA for the CDR3 is TGTGCCAGCAGAGATACAGGGGCCGGCGGGGGCTACACCTTC.

The rearrangement uses TRBV19 and TRBJ2-5, with D maybe TRBD2 (5 bases). The CDR3 totals 15 residues. Trimming took off 3 bases at V and 4 bases at J, with 15 bases between the two ends. Per the germline V gene, CDR1 is LNHDA and CDR2 is SQIVND (reference sequence). CDR3 residues: CASSIVVRVGETQYF. The CDR3 bases are TGTGCCAGTAGTATTGTAGTGAGGGTGGGAGAGACCCAGTACTTC.

The count of this clone is one. The chain is built from TRBV11-1 and TRBJ1-1; TRBD1 is a possible D gene (5 bases). The germline V gene encodes CDR1 SGHAT and CDR2 FQDESV (reference sequence). With 1 base removed from V and 0 bases from J, the gap between germline ends came to 12 bases. This CDR3 has 16 amino acids. The CDR3 nucleotides read TGTGCCAGCAGCTTAGGGAGGGGCCCTATGAACACTGAAGCTTTCTTT. This codes for CASSLGRGPMNTEAFF.

The genes are TRBV4-2 and TRBJ2-5; 7 bases fit TRBD2. The CDR3 totals 17 residues. V shed 1 base and J 3 bases; nucleotides not matched to a gene: 11. Germline CDR1 is LGHNA and CDR2 is YNFKEQ. In DNA, the CDR3 is TGTGCCAGCAGCCAAGTCGGGATGAGCGGGACGGAAGAGACCCAGTACTTC. This translates into CASSQVGMSGTEETQYF.